This T cell receptor (beta chain) was sequenced during a study of T-cell memory formation after mild COVID-19. The CDR3 is 16 residues long. V lost 1 base to trimming and J lost 4 bases; unmatched junction nucleotides: 4. In germline, CDR1 is MNHEY, CDR2 SVGAGI. TCRdb passed the 5' RACE reads through MiXCR, listing each CDR3 protein once. The sample gives 550,000 to 700,000 distinct CDR3 sequences, roughly 17% of which show up once; just over 8% is in the top ten. The sequenced sample was PBMCs or a T cell subset sorted from them (not recorded which). The receptor comes from an adult woman who had mild COVID-19 (a few samples of this study predate the infection). Cell type and time point are not known. This chain connects TRBV6-5 to TRBJ2-5, with 12 bases identical to TRBD2. The CDR3 protein is CASSYWTSGMGETQYF. CDR3 nucleotide sequence: TGTGCCAGCAGTTACTGGACTAGCGGGATGGGAGAGACCCAGTACTTC.